This T cell receptor (beta chain) comes out of a study of blood T cell repertoires in COVID-19. Study-wide context: In each case, the material was cDNA or gDNA derived from T cells, B-cell-depleted T cells, or PBMCs.

The V gene's germline CDR1 is SGDLS and CDR2 YYNGEE. Deletions cut 0 bases from V and 7 bases from J, with 17 bases between. The CDR3 is 16 residues long. Original processing methods: It was from reference gene primer amplification that nucleated cell counts were estimated. The assay was immunoSEQ multiplex PCR, and TCRdb's table has in-frame clones only and misses some. That table supplies the V and J calls and clone size; D and trimming were determined from the DNA. The sample lists 150,000 or so clones; about 92% were seen once. The receptor was derived from a woman in her fifties or sixties with COVID-19, enrolled during active disease. Sequencing was done on a sample of peripheral blood. The rearrangement joins TRBV9 to TRBJ2-1; a weak D match, TRBD2 (7 bases). DNA for the CDR3: TGTGCCAGCAGCGTAGGTTCCGGGGGGCCTATAAATGAGCAGTTCTTC. This translates into CASSVGSGGPINEQFF.